The T cell receptor beta chain under discussion was sequenced for a study of cytomegalovirus exposure and HLA in healthy donors. The length of the CDR3 is 16 residues. Trimming took 1 base from V and 2 from J; bases not matched to a gene: 2. Germline V gives CDR1 SGHVS, CDR2 FQNEAQ. Primers included in the PCR were 60 Vbeta and 13 Jbeta primers. Clones were sequenced by immunoSEQ multiplex PCR, and TCRdb holds only the in-frame ones, with some missing. The sample consists of some 110,000 clones, more than 75% of them appearing once. The sample was PBMCs. The J gene is TRBJ2-3, the V gene TRBV7-8, with 11 positions matching TRBD2. The clonotype was recovered from a middle-aged woman in good health and CMV-seronegative. CDR3 protein: CASSLEGLAVTDTQYF. CDR3 nucleotide sequence: TGTGCCAGCAGCTTAGAGGGACTAGCGGTCACAGATACGCAGTATTTT.